The T cell receptor (beta chain) under discussion was sequenced for a study of blood T cell repertoires in COVID-19. Whole-study context: PBMCs, B-cell-depleted T cells, or T cells were the source of the cDNA or gDNA that made up the material.

With 1 base removed from V and 3 bases from J, the gap between germline ends came to 10 bases. The CDR3 sequence is 14 residues long. From germline, CDR1 is SGHAT and CDR2 FQNNGV. Symptom resolution, clearance, or two negative PCRs marked donors in Cohort 3 as recovered. Profiling relied on immunoSEQ multiplex PCR, and the TCRdb table lists in-frame clones only, not all of them. The sample holds hundreds of thousands of clones, about nine tenths seen once. Sequenced sample: PBMCs or T cells enriched from blood (not recorded which). The chain carries TRBV11-2 and TRBJ2-7, with D tentatively TRBD1 (6 bases). The source of this sequence is a woman aged 55-69 years who had recovered from COVID-19. CDR3 region: CASSLGLQGYEQYV. The CDR3 region has the DNA TGTGCCAGCAGCTTAGGCCTACAGGGCTACGAGCAGTACGTC.